The 25 T cell receptor beta chains presented below share a single source sample, sequenced in a study of beta chain features in type 1 diabetes. All of the isolated RNA was reverse transcribed, so expressed TCRB transcripts were sequenced. Measured with immunoSEQ multiplex PCR; TCRdb has only the in-frame clones, and not every one. The sample holds some 44,000 clones, 50% seen once. The sample comprised stem cell memory CD4+ T cells from blood. The source of these receptors is a woman in her thirties in good health.

This clone was counted between two and nine times. This chain uses TRBV30 with TRBJ2-2; 12 bases map to TRBD1. This CDR3 has 18 amino acids. J was trimmed by 1 base and V by 0 bases; bases with no gene match: 6. Germline loops: CDR1 GTSNPN, CDR2 SVGIG (reference sequence). The CDR3 loop is CAWSVGGTGGQNTGELFF. The CDR3 bases are TGTGCCTGGAGTGTAGGTGGGACAGGGGGCCAGAACACCGGGGAGCTGTTTTTT.

V and J are TRBV7-9 and TRBJ2-7; D is perhaps TRBD1 (5 bases). The CDR3 has 12 residues. CDR1 and CDR2 (germline): SEHNR, FQNEAQ (reference sequence). Trimming stripped 5 bases from V and 5 bases from J, with 10 bases between. CDR3 nucleotides: TGTGCCAGCAGCCCCATAGGGGACGAGCAGTACTTC. It translates to CASSPIGDEQYF.

This rearrangement joins TRBV7-8 to TRBJ2-2; 8 bases align to TRBD1. The CDR3 length is 14 residues. Trimming took 8 bases from V and 2 from J; bases not matched to a gene: 4. Germline V gene lookup returns CDR1 SGHVS and CDR2 FQNEAQ. The CDR3 loop reads CASGTGGNTGELFF. CDR3 nucleotides: TGTGCCAGCGGAACAGGGGGAAACACCGGGGAGCTGTTTTTT.

This chain connects TRBV2 to TRBJ2-3; 9 bases fit TRBD1. Trimming took 4 bases from V and 4 from J; bases not matched to a gene: 0. The CDR3 has 13 amino acids. From germline, CDR1 is SNHLY and CDR2 FYNNEI. DNA for the CDR3: TGTGCCAGCAGTGGACAGGGGGCAGATACGCAGTATTTT. Translating it yields CASSGQGADTQYF.

This chain connects TRBV4-1 to TRBJ2-1; 7 bases map to TRBD2. The CDR3 runs 15 residues. V shed 1 base and J 6 bases; nucleotides not matched to a gene: 6. The germline V gene has CDR1 MGHRA and CDR2 YSYEKL. The CDR3 sequence is CASSQAGLRVNEQFF. In DNA form, the CDR3 reads TGCGCCAGCAGCCAAGCGGGACTACGGGTCAATGAGCAGTTCTTC.

The chain recombines TRBV9 with TRBJ2-7; 7 nucleotides line up with TRBD2. With 3 bases clipped from V and 4 bases from J, the junction kept 13 bases outside the gene matches. Looked up from germline, CDR1 is SGDLS and CDR2 is YYNGEE. The CDR3 runs to 16 residues. CDR3 nucleotides: TGTGCCAGCAGCGGGGGGATTGGGGCGGGAGATTACGAGCAGTACTTC. It yields the protein CASSGGIGAGDYEQYF.

This rearrangement joins TRBV14 to TRBJ1-6, with a possible D match to TRBD1 (6 bases). CDR1 is SGHDN, CDR2 FVKESK, per germline. The CDR3 is 14 residues long. The V end lost 6 bases, the J end lost 6 bases, and 12 bases lay between the germline ends. CDR3 residues: CASRVDSINSPLHF. In DNA form, the CDR3 reads TGTGCCAGCAGGGTGGACAGTATTAATTCACCCCTCCACTTT.

In this sample, this clone turned up a few times. The chain joins TRBV7-9 to TRBJ1-5, with 8 bases identical to TRBD1. This CDR3 is 17 amino acids long. V trimming: 5 bases; J trimming: 4 bases; junction bases outside the gene matches: 13. CDR1 and CDR2 (germline): SEHNR, FQNEAQ (reference sequence). DNA of the CDR3: TGTGCCAGCAGCCTGGCAGGGGGCACGGGTTTAAATCAGCCCCAGCATTTT. Protein product: CASSLAGGTGLNQPQHF.

The V and J genes are TRBV28 and TRBJ1-5; 9 bases fit TRBD1. V trimming: 4 bases; J trimming: 7 bases; junction bases outside the gene matches: 8. Germline V gene sequence: CDR1 MDHEN, CDR2 SYDVKM. This CDR3 spans 15 amino acids. CDR3 loop: CASSYITGGRQPQHF. The CDR3 DNA follows: TGTGCCAGCAGTTACATTACAGGGGGCAGGCAGCCCCAGCATTTT.

The V and J genes are TRBV29-1 and TRBJ2-1; 13 bases match TRBD2. Germline lookup yields CDR1 SQVTM and CDR2 ANQGSEA. After removal of 2 bases from V and 7 bases from J, the junction contained 23 bases not matched to a gene. The CDR3 is 21 residues long. The CDR3, as DNA: TGCAGCGTTGAATCTACTAGCGGGAGGGCCGGGTGGTTCGGTGAGGGTAATGAGCAGTTCTTC. It codes for CSVESTSGRAGWFGEGNEQFF.

The gene calls are TRBV18 and TRBJ2-7, with TRBD2 as a possible D gene (6 bases). Trimming shortened V by 4 bases and J by 6 bases, and 19 bases separated the two germline ends. The germline V gene encodes CDR1 KGHSH and CDR2 LQKENI. This CDR3 has 15 amino acids. This chain's CDR3 is CASSRVAATEGEQYF. CDR3 sequence (DNA): TGTGCCAGCTCACGTGTGGCGGCTACGGAGGGCGAGCAGTACTTC.

This sequence joins TRBV6-5 and TRBJ2-3, with 8 bases matching TRBD2. V was pared by 8 bases and J by 3 bases, with 10 bases of the junction left unmatched. The CDR3 sequence is 15 residues long. Germline CDR1 and CDR2: MNHEY and SVGAGI. As DNA, the CDR3 is TGTGCCAGCTCCCCCGGGGGGGTGGGGACAGATACGCAGTATTTT. Residues: CASSPGGVGTDTQYF.

The chain employs TRBV6-6 and TRBJ2-7; TRBD2 is a possible D gene (5 bases). The CDR3 is 12 residues long. Germline V gene sequence: CDR1 MNHNY, CDR2 SVGAGI (reference sequence). Deletions cut 0 bases from V and 8 bases from J, with 8 bases between. CDR3 loop: CASSYSTGKQYF. The CDR3 DNA follows: TGTGCCAGCAGTTACTCTACGGGAAAGCAGTACTTC.

The V call is TRBV27, the J call TRBJ2-1, with 10 bases matching TRBD1. V was clipped by 5 bases and J by 2 bases; unmatched bases: 6. The CDR3 extends over 16 amino acids. Germline CDR1 and CDR2: MNHEY and SMNVEV (reference sequence). CDR3 sequence reads: CASSRTGGPPYNEQFF. In DNA, the CDR3 is TGTGCCAGCAGTCGGACAGGGGGTCCCCCCTACAATGAGCAGTTCTTC.

The V and J genes are TRBV18 and TRBJ2-1; 9 positions match TRBD2. This CDR3 has 16 residues. The trim removed 0 bases at V and 4 bases at J, leaving 4 bases unmatched. CDR1 is KGHSH, CDR2 LQKENI, per germline. The CDR3 bases are TGTGCCAGCTCACCACCGATAGCGGGGGAGTACAATGAGCAGTTCTTC. This translates into CASSPPIAGEYNEQFF. Based on the CDR3 plus reference TRBV18 and TRBJ2-1, the full variable domain is NAGVMQNPRHLVRRRGQEARLRCSPMKGHSHVYWYRQLPEEGLKFMVYLQKENIIDESGMPKERFSAEFPKEGPSILRIQQVVRGDSAAYFCASSPPIAGEYNEQFFGPGTRLTVL.

The chain couples TRBV18 to TRBJ2-5; TRBD2 matches 11 bases. The J call may be wrong; the DNA end is better matched by TRBJ2-7. Germline loops: CDR1 KGHSH, CDR2 LQKENI. The CDR3 length is 16 residues. The CDR3 DNA reads as TGTGCCAGCTCACCTCTTCTAGCGGGGGGCCCCTACGAGCAGTACTTC. The encoded protein is CASSPLLAGGPYEQYF.

As regards this clone: Additional DNA sequences in this sample encode the identical CDR3. This chain joins TRBV28 and TRBJ1-5, with 7 bases fitting TRBD1. The germline V gene encodes CDR1 MDHEN and CDR2 SYDVKM. The CDR3 consists of 14 residues. Trimming took 5 bases from V and 2 from J; bases not matched to a gene: 3. CDR3 region: CASSRQGGNQPQHF. The CDR3 region has the DNA TGTGCCAGCAGTCGACAGGGAGGCAATCAGCCCCAGCATTTT.

This clone was counted between two and nine times. The chain couples TRBV9 to TRBJ2-7; a weak D match, TRBD2 (5 bases). Trimming removed 1 base at V and 5 bases at J, with 16 bases between. The CDR3 is 15 amino acids. CDR1 and CDR2 (germline): SGDLS, YYNGEE. The CDR3 is CASSVSVLVSDEQYF. For the CDR3, the DNA is TGTGCCAGCAGCGTAAGTGTACTAGTGAGTGACGAGCAGTACTTC.

V usage is TRBV7-3 and J usage is TRBJ1-2; maybe TRBD1 (6 bases). From germline, CDR1 is SGHTA and CDR2 FQGTGA. Deletions cut 2 bases from V and 8 bases from J, with 15 bases between. This CDR3 has 14 residues. The CDR3 protein is CASSLGGSKRGYTF. The CDR3 region has the DNA TGTGCCAGCAGCTTAGGGGGCAGTAAACGGGGCTACACCTTC.

The chain recombines TRBV30 with TRBJ2-7; 8 bases fit TRBD1. There are 15 residues in the CDR3. Germline loops: CDR1 GTSNPN, CDR2 SVGIG (reference sequence). With 3 bases clipped from V and 0 bases from J, the junction kept 7 bases outside the gene matches. CDR3 sequence reads: CAWRSGQVNSYEQYF. Written as DNA, the CDR3 is TGTGCCTGGAGATCGGGACAGGTGAACTCCTACGAGCAGTACTTC.

V usage is TRBV28 and J usage is TRBJ2-1; D uncertain. Trimming stripped 3 bases from V and 9 bases from J, with 9 bases between. Germline assignment: CDR1 MDHEN and CDR2 SYDVKM. This CDR3 contains 12 residues. DNA of the CDR3: TGTGCCAGCAGTTTCCAGCGAGGTGAGCAGTTCTTC. Its translation is CASSFQRGEQFF.

The CDR3 DNA reads TGTGCCAGCAGCGTAGGAGGTGGGGGGACTAGCGGGAACTGGGAGCAGTTCTTC. This gives the protein CASSVGGGGTSGNWEQFF. This sequence joins TRBV9 and TRBJ2-1, with 13 bases matching TRBD2. CDR3 length: 18 residues. Germline CDR1 is SGDLS and CDR2 is YYNGEE. The junction had 13 bases not matched to a gene; V was cut back by 0 bases and J by 10 bases.

V usage is TRBV6-4 and J usage is TRBJ2-7, with TRBD1 matching over 7 bases. V lost 6 bases, J lost 6 bases, and 14 bases stayed unmatched. This CDR3 is built from 15 residues. The germline gives CDR1 MRHNA, CDR2 SNTAGT. The CDR3 region is CASRPRRQGSPEQYF. In DNA, the CDR3 is TGTGCCAGCAGGCCAAGACGACAGGGATCGCCCGAGCAGTACTTC.

This clone has just a few counts. The CDR3: CASSVHRGTGELFF. Here the CDR3 DNA reads TGTGCCAGCAGTGTACACAGGGGGACCGGGGAGCTGTTTTTT. This sequence joins TRBV6-5 and TRBJ2-2, with 8 bases matching TRBD1. This CDR3 contains 14 residues. Germline assignment: CDR1 MNHEY and CDR2 SVGAGI. J was trimmed by 5 bases and V by 5 bases; bases with no gene match: 4.

The chain recombines TRBV18 with TRBJ2-2; 8 positions agree with TRBD2. The CDR3 extends over 15 amino acids. CDR1 is KGHSH and CDR2 is LQKENI in the germline V gene. The trim removed 2 bases at V and 6 bases at J, leaving 5 bases unmatched. The CDR3 region has the DNA TGTGCCAGCTCACCATTCGGGAGGGCTGCCGGGGAGCTGTTTTTT. Amino acids: CASSPFGRAAGELFF.